The clone carrying this TCR beta chain was observed a single time. Some clones are missing from TCRdb's copy, which holds only in-frame ones; the method was immunoSEQ multiplex PCR. The sample lists approximately 2,300,000 clones, 85% to 95% occurring once. The data stem from a study of shared clonotypes between healthy human individuals. The length of the CDR3 is 15 residues. V was cut by 0 bases and J by 7 bases, with 13 bases left in between. CDR1 is SGHNT, CDR2 YYREEE, per germline (reference sequence). This sequence originates from a young man in good health. Some clones in this sample may be carry-over from other donors' samples. The sequenced material came from naive CD4+ T cells from PBMCs. The subset here: CD45RA+ positively selected. The chain combines TRBV5-4 with TRBJ2-2; perhaps TRBD1 as D (5 bases). CDR3 residues: CASSLVSPRDGELFF. The DNA of the CDR3 is TGTGCCAGCAGCTTGGTATCTCCCAGGGACGGGGAGCTGTTTTTT.